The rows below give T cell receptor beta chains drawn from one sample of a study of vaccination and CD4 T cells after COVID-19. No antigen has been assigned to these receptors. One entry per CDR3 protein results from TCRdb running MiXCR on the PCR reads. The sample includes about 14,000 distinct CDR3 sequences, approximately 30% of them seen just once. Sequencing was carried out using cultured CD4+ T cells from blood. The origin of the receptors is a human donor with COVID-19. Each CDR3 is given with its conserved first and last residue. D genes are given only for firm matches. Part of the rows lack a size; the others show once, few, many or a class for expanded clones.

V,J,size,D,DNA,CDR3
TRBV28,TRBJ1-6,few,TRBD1,TGTGCCAGCAAGACGGGACAGGGCAACTATAATTCACCCCTCCACTTT,CASKTGQGNYNSPLHF
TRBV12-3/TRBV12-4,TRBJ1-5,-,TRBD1,TGTGCCAGCAGTTACTTTTACCGGGACAGGGGGTTGGGGCATCAGCCCCAGCATTTT,CASSYFYRDRGLGHQPQHF
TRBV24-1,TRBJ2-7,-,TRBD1,TGTGCCACCAGTGATTCCGGGACAGGGTTCGAGCAGTACTTC,CATSDSGTGFEQYF
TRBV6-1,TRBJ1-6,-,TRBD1,TGTGCCAGCAGTATAGGGGGCCAGGGTACTGCACCCCTCCACTTT,CASSIGGQGTAPLHF
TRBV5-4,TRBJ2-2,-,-,TGTGCCAGCAGCTTGGTAGGGACCGGGGAGCTGTTTTTT,CASSLVGTGELFF
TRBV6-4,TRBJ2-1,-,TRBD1,TGTGCCAGCAGCTCGGGACAGGGGGCGTACAATGAGCAGTTCTTC,CASSSGQGAYNEQFF
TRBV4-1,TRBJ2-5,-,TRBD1,TGCGCCAGCAGACGGGGAGGACAGGGCTGGGAGACCCAGTACTTC,CASRRGGQGWETQYF
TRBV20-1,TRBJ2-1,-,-,TGCAGTGCTGGGCCAGAGCAGTTCTTC,CSAGPEQFF
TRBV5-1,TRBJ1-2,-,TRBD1,TGCGCCAGCTCCTCCACCGGGACAGACTATGGCTACACCTTC,CASSSTGTDYGYTF
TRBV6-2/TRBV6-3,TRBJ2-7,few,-,TGTGCCAGCAGTTACCCCTCCGGCTCCTACGAGCAGTACTTC,CASSYPSGSYEQYF
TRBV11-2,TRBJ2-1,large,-,TGTGCCAGCAGCTTACTAAGCGGTCTTTCCTACAATGAGCAGTTCTTC,CASSLLSGLSYNEQFF
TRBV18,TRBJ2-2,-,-,TGTGCCAGCTCACCATTTCCCCAGGTCGGGAACACCGGGGAGCTGTTTTTT,CASSPFPQVGNTGELFF
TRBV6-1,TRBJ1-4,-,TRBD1,TGTGCCAGCAGCAGCCGGGACAGGGGTGAAAAACTGTTTTTT,CASSSRDRGEKLFF
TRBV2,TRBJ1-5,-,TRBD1,TGTGCCAGCAGTTTGGACAGGGGTCAGCCCCAGCATTTT,CASSLDRGQPQHF
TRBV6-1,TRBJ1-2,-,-,TGTGCCAGCAGAATTCCAGGGACTGAGGGCGGCTACACCTTC,CASRIPGTEGGYTF
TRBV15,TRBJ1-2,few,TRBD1,TGTGCCACCAGCCGTCACAGGGACAGCAACTATGGCTACACCTTC,CATSRHRDSNYGYTF
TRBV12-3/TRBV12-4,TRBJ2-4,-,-,TGTGCCAGCAGTTTAGCGTCGGGTTATGTAGCCAAAAACATTCAGTACTTC,CASSLASGYVAKNIQYF
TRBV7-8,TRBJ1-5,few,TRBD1,TGTGCCAGCAGCTACCGGGACAGGCAAAACCAGCCCCAGCATTTT,CASSYRDRQNQPQHF
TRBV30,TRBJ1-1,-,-,TGTGCCTGGAGTACGGGAGGCCGTCCGGGCACTGAAGCTTTCTTT,CAWSTGGRPGTEAFF
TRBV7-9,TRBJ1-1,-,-,TGTGCCAGCAGCTTATCAATGGGGGCTAACACTGAAGCTTTCTTT,CASSLSMGANTEAFF
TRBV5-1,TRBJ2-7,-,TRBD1,TGCGCCAGCAGCGCAAGACCGGGACAGGGGTACGAGCAGTACTTC,CASSARPGQGYEQYF
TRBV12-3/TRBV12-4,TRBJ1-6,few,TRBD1,TGTGCCAGCGGACTACAGGGGGCGAATTCACCCCTCCACTTT,CASGLQGANSPLHF